One TCR beta chain is described in this entry. In germline, CDR1 is SGHVS, CDR2 FNYEAQ. The CDR3 is 11 amino acids. TCR beta CDR3 region amplification was performed from RNA transcripts. First-round RT-PCR of the TCR CDR3 relied on the HTBI primer set. Each CDR3 protein is one row after TCRdb ran MiXCR on the multiplex PCR reads. The sample yields approximately 300,000 distinct CDR3 sequences, about a sixth seen once. The data are from a study of T cells in Graves' hyperthyroidism and ophthalmopathy. The V gene is TRBV7-6, the J gene TRBJ1-2, with D possibly being TRBD1 (6 bases). This sequence originates from a woman in her sixties or seventies with Graves' ophthalmopathy. The sequencing input was blood. As DNA, the CDR3 is TGTGTATCAGGGGCGAACTATGGCTACACCTTC. Its translation: CVSGANYGYTF.